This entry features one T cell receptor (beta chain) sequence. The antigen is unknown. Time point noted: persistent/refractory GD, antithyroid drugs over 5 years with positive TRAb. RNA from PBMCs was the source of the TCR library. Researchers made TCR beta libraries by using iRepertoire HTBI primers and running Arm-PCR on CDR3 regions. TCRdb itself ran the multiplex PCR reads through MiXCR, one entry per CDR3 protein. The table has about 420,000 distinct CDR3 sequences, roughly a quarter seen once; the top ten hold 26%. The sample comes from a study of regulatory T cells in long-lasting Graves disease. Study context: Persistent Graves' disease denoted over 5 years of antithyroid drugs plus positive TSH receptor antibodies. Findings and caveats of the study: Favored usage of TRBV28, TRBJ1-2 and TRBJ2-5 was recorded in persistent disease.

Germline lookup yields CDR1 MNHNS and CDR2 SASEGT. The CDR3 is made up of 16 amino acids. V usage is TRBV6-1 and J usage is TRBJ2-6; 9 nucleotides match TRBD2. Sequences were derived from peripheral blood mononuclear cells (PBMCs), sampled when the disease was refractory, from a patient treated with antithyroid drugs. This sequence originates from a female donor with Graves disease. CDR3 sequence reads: CAGAGGPGSGANVLTF. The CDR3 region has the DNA TGTGCGGGGGCGGGAGGGCCAGGATCTGGGGCCAACGTCCTGACTTTC.